The 11 T cell receptor beta chains given below trace back to one sample, sequenced in a study of identical twins (dated by TCRdb to about 2016). Library construction relied on 5' RACE. Sequenced on an Illumina HiSeq 2000. Using fastp at Q25 and MiXCR, TCRdb reprocessed the public reads and kept productive beta chains. Each entry merges the rows of one CDR3 protein and shows their most common DNA and genes. The sample table holds 200,000 to 300,000 distinct CDR3 sequences, of which 6% to 8.5% were seen once. The top ten clones comprise over 5% of the sample. The same specimen was also included in a second study, on yellow fever vaccine responses in identical twins.

Source material: CD8+ T cells sorted from blood. These receptor sequences come from a woman younger than 30 in good health.

This clonotype has a count of ten or more. The chain employs TRBV12-3 or TRBV12-4 and TRBJ1-5, with a possible D match to TRBD1 (5 bases). V lost 4 bases and J lost 6, with 13 bases in between. CDR3 size: 14 residues. This CDR3 reads CASSSPGVGQPQHF. As DNA, the CDR3 is TGTGCCAGCAGTTCACCGGGGGTCGGTCAGCCCCAGCATTTT.

Ten or more counts support this clonotype. The V and J genes are TRBV10-3 and TRBJ1-1, with D unclear. V was shortened by 9 bases and J by 5 bases, with 19 bases between the two germline ends. This CDR3 comprises 14 residues. Germline V gene sequence: CDR1 ENHRY, CDR2 SYGVKD. CDR3 DNA sequence: TGTGCCATTAGCCAGGAGGCAGCCTCGACTGAAGCTTTCTTT. It yields the protein CAISQEAASTEAFF.

This chain connects TRBV11-2 to TRBJ2-5; no clear D gene. Germline values: CDR1 SGHAT, CDR2 FQNNGV. The CDR3 is 15 amino acids. Trimming stripped 4 bases from V and 2 bases from J, with 14 bases between. CDR3 in amino acids: CASSYRFTVQETQYF. CDR3 in DNA: TGTGCCAGCAGCTATCGTTTCACGGTGCAAGAGACCCAGTACTTC.

This clonotype came up a few times. The chain joins TRBV11-2 to TRBJ2-3; TRBD2 is a possible D gene (7 bases). Per the germline V gene, CDR1 is SGHAT and CDR2 is FQNNGV. The CDR3 runs to 15 residues. Trimming shortened V by 3 bases and J by 1 base, and 11 bases separated the two germline ends. Here the CDR3 reads CASSFSRGRTDTQYF. CDR3 in DNA: TGTGCCAGCAGCTTTTCGCGGGGGCGCACAGATACGCAGTATTTT.

The chain joins TRBV27 to TRBJ2-3; maybe TRBD2 (6 bases). The CDR3 extends over 13 amino acids. Germline V lookup: CDR1 MNHEY, CDR2 SMNVEV (reference sequence). The V end was cut by 7 bases, the J end by 4 bases, with 12 bases between. In DNA, the CDR3 is TGTGCCAGCACCGCGAGGGAGGCAGATACGCAGTATTTT. Protein sequence: CASTAREADTQYF.

The chain couples TRBV29-1 to TRBJ2-7; D is uncertain. Germline V gene lookup returns CDR1 SQVTM and CDR2 ANQGSEA. With 4 bases removed from V and 0 bases from J, the gap between germline ends came to 10 bases. The length of the CDR3 is 13 residues. CDR3 protein: CSVGGRSSYEQYF. CDR3 DNA: TGCAGCGTTGGCGGCAGGAGCTCCTACGAGCAGTACTTC.

This clonotype was found many times. The CDR3 DNA follows: TGTGCCAGCAGTGAAGCGCTTCTTCGTCTTAGCGGGAGGACCGGGGAGCTGTTTTTT. This codes for CASSEALLRLSGRTGELFF. The chain employs TRBV6-1 and TRBJ2-2; 10 bases map to TRBD2. V shed 0 bases, J shed 5 bases, and the junction held 12 bases outside the gene matches. Germline V lookup: CDR1 MNHNS, CDR2 SASEGT. The CDR3 loop spans 19 amino acids.

This clonotype was found a few times. This chain connects TRBV2 to TRBJ2-2, with no clear D. Per germline, CDR1 SNHLY and CDR2 FYNNEI. The CDR3 contains 12 residues. The germline V and J ends were trimmed by 4 bases and 7 bases, with 7 bases remaining between them. CDR3 nucleotide sequence: TGTGCCAGCAGTGGGGCGATCGGGGAGCTGTTTTTT. It is translated as CASSGAIGELFF. The full variable domain, rest sourced from reference TRBV2 and TRBJ2-2, is EPEVTQTPSHQVTQMGQEVILRCVPISNHLYFYWYRQILGQKVEFLVSFYNNEISEKSEIFDDQFSVERPDGSNFTLKIRSTKLEDSAMYFCASSGAIGELFFGEGSRLTVL.

The gene calls are TRBV11-2 and TRBJ2-3, with 11 bases matching TRBD2. Per germline, CDR1 SGHAT and CDR2 FQNNGV. The V gene end was trimmed by 5 bases and the J gene end by 4 bases; junction bases not matched to a gene: 8. This CDR3 is 16 amino acids long. CDR3 coding DNA: TGTGCCAGCAGCCTAGCGGGAGGTGGGGTCCCAGATACGCAGTATTTT. Its protein product is CASSLAGGGVPDTQYF.

The chain recombines TRBV20-1 with TRBJ2-3; D call uncertain. The CDR3 is 17 residues long. V was pared by 1 base and J by 4 bases, with 21 bases between. Germline assignment: CDR1 DFQATT and CDR2 SNEGSKA (reference sequence). The CDR3 is CSARVSSFVGSADTQYF. CDR3 nucleotides: TGCAGTGCTAGAGTATCTAGTTTCGTAGGGTCAGCAGATACGCAGTATTTT.

Ten or more counts support this clonotype. This chain joins TRBV6-1 and TRBJ2-1, with 10 bases that match TRBD1. This CDR3 spans 17 amino acids. After removal of 6 bases from V and 6 bases from J, the junction contained 14 bases not matched to a gene. In germline, CDR1 is MNHNS, CDR2 SASEGT. The CDR3 DNA sequence: TGTGCCAGCAGGGTCCCGCCGGGACAGGGGAGGATCAATGAGCAGTTCTTC. The encoded protein is CASRVPPGQGRINEQFF.